This T cell receptor beta chain was captured by sequencing in a study of OX40 agonist ivuxolimab in advanced cancers. Notes on the research overall: Ivuxolimab was a fully human IgG2 agonistic monoclonal antibody targeting the costimulatory receptor OX40 (CD134). Intravenous ivuxolimab was administered to patients every 2 weeks at six dose levels: 0.01, 0.1, 0.3, 1.5, 3 and 10 mg/kg. Of the 50 or so patients in dose escalation, 19 had hepatocellular carcinoma, about 15 had melanoma, 9 had renal cell carcinoma and 9 had head and neck cancer. In the dose-escalation cohort, about four fifths of patients were male, and the mean age was 60 years with a range of roughly 23 to 79. Patients were allowed to have had prior anti-PD-1, anti-PD-L1 or anti-CTLA-4 therapy, and more than 30% of the dose-escalation patients had previously received checkpoint inhibitors. Partial responses occurred in three dose-escalation patients, of whom one had hepatocellular carcinoma and two had cutaneous melanoma. The point of sequencing TCRbeta in the periphery was to test whether ivuxolimab changed TCR sequence diversity and drove clonal T-cell expansion. The paper describes the monotherapy dose-escalation part (N ≈ 49 patients) of the phase I trial of ivuxolimab. General findings and caveats noted by the study authors: Which antigens the clonally expanded peripheral T cells were specific for was not determined. Low levels of normalized T-cell clonal expansion were also seen in some patients who did not respond. At doses of 0.1 to 3.0 mg/kg, clonal expansion of both CD4+ and CD8+ blood T cells was observed from baseline to week 6. In the 0.1-3.0 mg/kg groups, partial responders were among the patients with the lowest normalized peripheral clonal expansion, particularly in CD8+ T cells. After ivuxolimab, expanded clones were on average more numerous among CD8+ T cells than among CD4+ T cells.

The CDR3 measures 14 amino acids from cysteine to phenylalanine. The DNA shown is the 42-base CDR3, in frame from base 1. After removal of 6 bases from V and 9 bases from J, the junction retains 12 bases not matched to a gene. Taken from the germline V gene (reference sequence), the CDR1 and CDR2 loops are WNHNN and SYGVQD. The trial excluded patients who had a history of autoimmune disease or who were on systemic immunosuppression. Peripheral blood for TCR sequencing was collected from all dose cohorts at baseline, on cycle 4 day 1, and on cycle 7 day 1. Samples came from an open-label, multicenter, first-in-human phase I dose-escalation trial of ivuxolimab. Adults with locally advanced or metastatic melanoma, renal cell carcinoma, hepatocellular carcinoma or head and neck squamous cell carcinoma were enrolled in the trial. CD4+ and CD8+ T cells were sorted separately from peripheral blood before TCR sequencing.

Genomic DNA was extracted from sorted cells for sequencing of the TCRbeta CDR3 region. The immunoSEQ Assay was used for sequencing of TCRbeta CDR3 regions. Drawn from immuneACCESS, this table holds only the in-frame rearrangements with V and J called that TCRdb kept. Clones are partly lost; checked studies trace under half to an unresolved V gene and leave the rest unexplained. The table for this sample lists about 45,000 clones; about 89% of them were counted only once. The top ten clones comprise around 30% of the sample. This clone occurred a few times. The specificity of this receptor is unknown. Per-nucleotide qualities are absent, and no much larger clonotype sits a single base away.

The rearrangement combines TRBV10-1 with TRBJ2-7, and 9 junctional nucleotides match TRBD1. The specimen was CD4+ or CD8+ T cells sorted from blood, collected in a trial of the OX40 agonist ivuxolimab. The clonotype comes from an adult with an advanced solid tumor such as melanoma, head and neck, liver or kidney cancer. The CDR3 is CASSSGQGFAGQYF. The bases are TGCGCCAGCAGCTCGGGACAGGGATTTGCGGGGCAGTACTTC.